There are many counts of the clone carrying this T cell receptor (beta chain). TCRdb analysed the RT-PCR reads with MiXCR anew, one entry per CDR3 protein. The sample records under 200,000 distinct CDR3 sequences, about 11% being singletons. These data belong to a study of response to subunit inactivated influenza vaccine. V trimming: 6 bases; J trimming: 2 bases; junction bases outside the gene matches: 8. Germline CDR1 reads ENHRY; CDR2 reads SYGVKD. CDR3 length: 16 amino acids. The sequence came from a man between 50 and 69 years old who received an inactivated influenza vaccine. V is TRBV10-3 and J is TRBJ2-2, with 8 bases matching TRBD2. The sample was CD8+ T cells sorted from PBMCs, taken around 2 years after vaccination. CDR3 amino acids: CAIRADSGKNTGELFF. For the CDR3, the DNA is TGTGCCATCAGGGCTGATAGCGGGAAAAACACCGGGGAGCTGTTTTTT.